One and the same sample provided the 28 T cell receptor beta chains below, sequenced in a study of CD8 T cells in Susac syndrome. After extraction with the RNeasy kit, 0.5 to 1 ug of the RNA was reverse transcribed using random hexamers. MiXCR was run by TCRdb on the immunoSEQ multiplex PCR reads, yielding one entry per CDR3 protein. The table includes 150,000 to 200,000 distinct CDR3 sequences, 85% to 95% detected once. The sequenced sample consisted of CD8+ T cells from PBMCs. Every receptor here comes from a human donor with Susac syndrome.

The chain links TRBV28 to TRBJ2-4; D call uncertain. Trimming pared 6 bases from V and 3 bases from J, leaving 18 bases between. Germline assignment: CDR1 MDHEN and CDR2 SYDVKM. CDR3 length: 16 amino acids. DNA of the CDR3: TGTGCCAGCAGCCCAAAACTGACGAAATACAAAAACATTCAGTACTTC. It codes for CASSPKLTKYKNIQYF. Supplemented by reference TRBV28 and TRBJ2-4, the full variable domain reads DVKVTQSSRYLVKRTGEKVFLECVQDMDHENMFWYRQDPGLGLRLIYFSYDVKMKEKGDIPEGYSVSREKKERFSLILESASTNQTSMYLCASSPKLTKYKNIQYFGAGTRLSVL.

The chain uses TRBV20-1 and TRBJ2-7, with D unresolved. V was shortened by 0 bases and J by 2 bases, with 11 bases between the two germline ends. In germline, CDR1 is DFQATT, CDR2 SNEGSKA (reference sequence). The CDR3 is 14 amino acids. In DNA, the CDR3 is TGCAGTGCTAGAGATCTCGGCAGCCCCTACGAGCAGTACTTC. Its protein product is CSARDLGSPYEQYF.

V usage is TRBV28 and J usage is TRBJ2-3; D is undetermined. Germline V lookup: CDR1 MDHEN, CDR2 SYDVKM. Trimming removed 6 bases from V and 6 bases from J, with 19 bases in between. This CDR3 comprises 15 residues. The DNA for the CDR3 is TGTGCCAGCAGCCCCCGGTTTGGAACGGCGGATACGCAGTATTTT. Translating it yields CASSPRFGTADTQYF.

The chain links TRBV6-1 to TRBJ1-5; D is unclear. This CDR3 comprises 13 residues. Germline CDR1 is MNHNS and CDR2 is SASEGT. Trimming removed 6 bases from V and 4 bases from J, with 10 bases in between. The CDR3 spells CASRDQANQPQHF. The CDR3 DNA sequence: TGTGCCAGCAGGGACCAGGCTAATCAGCCCCAGCATTTT.

The chain employs TRBV12-3 or TRBV12-4 and TRBJ1-2; TRBD1 matches at 9 bases. The CDR3 is 17 amino acids. The trim removed 3 bases at V and 2 bases at J, leaving 10 bases unmatched. CDR3 residues: CASSFNLWGQGNYGYTF. The CDR3 DNA sequence: TGTGCCAGCAGTTTCAACCTCTGGGGACAGGGAAACTATGGCTACACCTTC.

The chain employs TRBV4-1 and TRBJ2-7; D remains ambiguous. The CDR3 totals 15 residues. V was shortened by 1 base and J by 0 bases, with 10 bases between the two germline ends. Germline-derived CDR1 and CDR2 are MGHRA and YSYEKL. The CDR3 sequence: CASSQAISSSYEQYF. CDR3 in DNA: TGCGCCAGCAGCCAAGCGATAAGTAGCTCCTACGAGCAGTACTTC.

The CDR3 DNA sequence: TGTGCCAGCAGCTTCGCAAGGAGTGCTAGAGATACGCAGTATTTT. This translates into CASSFARSARDTQYF. J is TRBJ2-3 and V is TRBV11-2, with D unresolved. Germline V gene lookup returns CDR1 SGHAT and CDR2 FQNNGV. The CDR3 sequence is 15 residues long. The ends were cut back, 3 bases at V and 5 bases at J, with 15 bases in the middle.

J is TRBJ2-2 and V is TRBV6-1; either TRBD1 or TRBD2 may supply D (6 bases each). The length of the CDR3 is 17 residues. Germline V gene sequence: CDR1 MNHNS, CDR2 SASEGT. The ends were cut back, 3 bases at V and 0 bases at J, with 14 bases in the middle. The DNA of the CDR3 is TGTGCCAGCAGTGACCTCCCGGGGGCGACGAACACCGGGGAGCTGTTTTTT. It codes for CASSDLPGATNTGELFF.

The rearrangement joins TRBV18 to TRBJ2-7; D not certain. The CDR3 spans 13 residues. The V end lost 4 bases, the J end lost 4 bases, and 11 bases lay between the germline ends. Germline values: CDR1 KGHSH, CDR2 LQKENI. The CDR3 DNA follows: TGTGCCAGCTCACGTGGTTTGGAGTACGAGCAGTACTTC. It yields the protein CASSRGLEYEQYF.

This clonotype was found once. V is TRBV5-1 and J is TRBJ2-1; 13 bases are shared with TRBD2. The length of the CDR3 is 19 residues. The germline CDR1 and CDR2 sequences are SGHRS and YFSETQ. Trimming at V came to 1 base and at J to 3 bases, leaving 10 bases not matched to a gene. The DNA of the CDR3 is TGCGCCAGCAGCTTGCCCTCAGGACTAGCGGGAGAGGGCTACAATGAGCAGTTCTTC. Translated, it gives CASSLPSGLAGEGYNEQFF.

The rearrangement joins TRBV12-5 to TRBJ2-1, with no clear D. V lost 1 base and J lost 5, with 6 bases in between. Germline V gene lookup returns CDR1 LGHNT and CDR2 FRNRAP. This CDR3 is built from 13 residues. DNA of the CDR3: TGTGCTAGTGGTTTGGACATCCACAATGAGCAGTTCTTC. It specifies CASGLDIHNEQFF.

This clonotype was seen a single time. In nucleotides, the CDR3 is TGTGCCAGCAGTTTATACAGCGGGAGTCGCAATGAGCAGTTCTTC. This translates into CASSLYSGSRNEQFF. The chain carries TRBV27 and TRBJ2-1, with 8 bases identical to TRBD2. Looked up from germline, CDR1 is MNHEY and CDR2 is SMNVEV (reference sequence). The CDR3 length is 15 residues. Germline trimming cut 1 base from V and 6 bases from J; bases unmatched to any gene: 5.

The gene calls are TRBV12-3 or TRBV12-4 and TRBJ2-3; a possible D gene is TRBD2 (5 bases). V lost 3 bases and J lost 7, with 11 bases in between. The CDR3 is made up of 13 amino acids. The CDR3 loop reads CASSFPSKNTQYF. CDR3 nucleotide sequence: TGTGCCAGCAGTTTTCCTAGCAAGAATACGCAGTATTTT.

J is TRBJ1-5 and V is TRBV5-1, with D perhaps TRBD1 (6 bases). Per germline, CDR1 SGHRS and CDR2 YFSETQ. There are 15 residues in the CDR3. Deletions cut 1 base from V and 6 bases from J, with 14 bases between. The CDR3 bases are TGCGCCAGCAGCTTGTCGGGGGGCGTTGGTCAGCCCCAGCATTTT. This sequence encodes CASSLSGGVGQPQHF.

The J gene is TRBJ1-5, the V gene TRBV12-3 or TRBV12-4, with D unresolved. V was trimmed by 2 bases and J by 2 bases, leaving 7 bases between them. The CDR3 runs 14 residues. The CDR3, as DNA: TGTGCCAGCAGTTTATTGGTTGGCAATCAGCCCCAGCATTTT. Amino acid sequence: CASSLLVGNQPQHF.

This chain connects TRBV27 to TRBJ1-5, with 7 bases matching TRBD1. J gave up 0 bases and V 5 bases, and 10 bases lay outside the gene matches. The CDR3 spans 17 residues. Germline CDR1 is MNHEY and CDR2 is SMNVEV (reference sequence). The CDR3 coding sequence is TGTGCCAGCAGTACCACAGGGGCCCAATATAGCAATCAGCCCCAGCATTTT. Protein: CASSTTGAQYSNQPQHF.

The chain is built from TRBV11-2 and TRBJ2-3; 7 bases are a match to TRBD2. Trimming cost V 1 base and J 0 bases; bases outside gene matches: 7. Germline V gene sequence: CDR1 SGHAT, CDR2 FQNNGV. The CDR3 has 17 residues. Here the CDR3 DNA reads TGTGCCAGCAGCTTAGTGGGGCTAGCGGTTAGCACAGATACGCAGTATTTT. It translates to CASSLVGLAVSTDTQYF.

V is TRBV9 and J is TRBJ2-1; maybe TRBD1 (6 bases). V was pared by 6 bases and J by 0 bases, with 10 bases between. This CDR3 region has 14 residues. Germline CDR1 is SGDLS and CDR2 is YYNGEE. Written as DNA, the CDR3 is TGTGCCAGCAACTTGGACAGCTCCTACAATGAGCAGTTCTTC. It specifies CASNLDSSYNEQFF.

CDR3 DNA sequence: TGCGCCAGCAGCCAAGATCGGGGACAGGAGACCTACGAGCAGTACTTC. Protein product: CASSQDRGQETYEQYF. The chain employs TRBV4-1 and TRBJ2-7, with 8 nucleotides matching TRBD1. CDR3 length: 16 residues. The germline gives CDR1 MGHRA, CDR2 YSYEKL. J gave up 2 bases and V 0 bases, and 6 bases lay outside the gene matches.

The chain couples TRBV19 to TRBJ2-1; a weak D match, TRBD2 (6 bases). V lost 5 bases and J 7 bases, leaving 9 bases between the germline ends. Germline CDR1 reads LNHDA; CDR2 reads SQIVND (reference sequence). The CDR3 runs 12 residues. The CDR3 coding sequence is TGTGCCAGTAGTCACGGGGGTAATGAGCAGTTCTTC. The encoded protein is CASSHGGNEQFF.

The chain uses TRBV30 and TRBJ1-2; D is uncertain. V was pared by 5 bases and J by 6 bases, with 22 bases between. The CDR3 extends over 15 amino acids. The germline V gene has CDR1 GTSNPN and CDR2 SVGIG (reference sequence). This CDR3 reads CAWSVDPGFGNGYTF. The CDR3 coding sequence is TGTGCCTGGTCGGTGGACCCCGGGTTTGGGAATGGCTACACCTTC.

This sequence joins TRBV9 and TRBJ1-1, with 9 bases matching TRBD1. J gave up 4 bases and V 4 bases, and 5 bases lay outside the gene matches. Germline lookup yields CDR1 SGDLS and CDR2 YYNGEE. This CDR3 has 14 amino acids. Here the CDR3 reads CASSPSDRGTEAFF. In DNA, the CDR3 is TGTGCCAGCAGCCCTTCGGACAGGGGCACTGAAGCTTTCTTT.

The chain uses TRBV5-4 and TRBJ2-7; TRBD1 or TRBD2 may be the D gene (6 bases each). The germline V and J ends were trimmed by 4 bases and 4 bases, with 12 bases remaining between them. Germline CDR1 is SGHNT and CDR2 is YYREEE (reference sequence). The CDR3 is 13 amino acids. CDR3 nucleotide sequence: TGTGCCAGCAGCCGGGGGCTTGGGTACGAGCAGTACTTC. It is translated as CASSRGLGYEQYF.

This chain uses TRBV13 with TRBJ1-2, with 8 bases aligning to TRBD1. CDR3 length equals 15 residues. Germline V gene data show CDR1 as PRHDT and CDR2 as FYEKMQ (reference sequence). J was trimmed by 5 bases and V by 10 bases; bases with no gene match: 15. The DNA for the CDR3 is TGTGCCATCAACAGGGAGACAGGGGATGTTTATGGCTACACCTTC. Its translation: CAINRETGDVYGYTF.

This chain connects TRBV7-9 to TRBJ2-1, with 12 bases lining up with TRBD2. The CDR3 contains 16 residues. CDR1 is SEHNR and CDR2 is FQNEAQ in the germline V gene (reference sequence). V lost 4 bases to trimming and J lost 4 bases; unmatched junction nucleotides: 5. CDR3 nucleotide sequence: TGTGCCAGCAGCTCCCGAACTAGCGGGAGGTACAATGAGCAGTTCTTC. Its translation is CASSSRTSGRYNEQFF.

This clonotype has a single count. The chain joins TRBV29-1 to TRBJ1-1, with D possibly TRBD1 on 6 matching bases. Germline assignment: CDR1 SQVTM and CDR2 ANQGSEA. The CDR3 spans 13 residues. Trimming stripped 4 bases from V and 1 base from J, with 10 bases between. Written as DNA, the CDR3 is TGCAGCGTTGTACGGGGGCCGAACACTGAAGCTTTCTTT. Its translation: CSVVRGPNTEAFF.

The chain links TRBV4-2 to TRBJ2-3; TRBD2 aligns across 8 bases. The CDR3 runs 18 residues. CDR1 and CDR2 (germline): LGHNA, YNFKEQ. The J segment lost 1 base and the V segment lost 1 base, leaving 10 bases of the junction unmatched. Here the CDR3 reads CASSQALGGGLGTDTQYF. CDR3 nucleotide sequence: TGTGCCAGCAGCCAAGCGCTAGGCGGGGGGTTGGGCACAGATACGCAGTATTTT.

V and J are TRBV29-1 and TRBJ2-1; a possible D gene is TRBD2 (6 bases). V shed 3 bases and J shed 8 bases, with 17 bases lying between them. Looked up from germline, CDR1 is SQVTM and CDR2 is ANQGSEA. This CDR3 region has 14 residues. CDR3 nucleotide sequence: TGCAGCGTTGAGGGGGGACCAGAGAGCTATGAGCAGTTCTTC. Its protein is CSVEGGPESYEQFF.